A selection of T cell receptor beta chains follows, all from one sample in a study of blood T cell repertoires in COVID-19. Assay: immunoSEQ multiplex PCR; the TCRdb copy retains only in-frame clones and omits some. The sample has 60,000 to 90,000 clones; 65% to 90% are singletons. The sample was peripheral blood. The receptors were sampled from a human donor in a cohort sampled during active COVID-19. CDR3s include the opening cysteine and the closing phenylalanine or tryptophan. D genes are given only for firm matches. Rows may omit the clone size; those that give it use once, few, many or a size class.

j_call v_call cdr3_length clone_size d_call cdr3_aa cdr3_nt
TRBJ1-1 TRBV28 13 NA NA CASRQQGNTEAFF TGTGCCAGCCGTCAACAGGGGAACACTGAAGCTTTCTTT
TRBJ1-1 TRBV7-2 14 NA NA CASSLGQAWERPFF TGTGCCAGCAGCTTAGGCCAGGCGTGGGAGCGGCCTTTCTTT
TRBJ1-2 TRBV19 14 NA TRBD1 CASVGDRVNYGYTF TGTGCCAGCGTTGGGGACAGGGTTAACTATGGCTACACCTTC
TRBJ2-1 TRBV9 12 NA NA CASSARYNEQFF TGTGCCAGCAGCGCCCGCTACAATGAGCAGTTCTTC
TRBJ2-7 TRBV7-2 13 NA NA CASSLGGVYEQYF TGTGCCAGCAGCTTAGGAGGCGTCTACGAGCAGTACTTC
TRBJ2-5 TRBV10-3 14 NA NA CAISDGAGGETQYF TGTGCCATCAGTGACGGGGCAGGAGGGGAGACCCAGTACTTC
TRBJ1-2 TRBV3-1/TRBV3-2 15 NA NA CASSQDNRLSGGYTF TGTGCCAGCAGCCAAGACAACCGTTTGTCCGGGGGCTACACCTTC
TRBJ1-1 TRBV30 14 few NA CAWKPPTGNTEAFF TGTGCCTGGAAGCCCCCGACAGGAAACACTGAAGCTTTCTTT
TRBJ2-1 TRBV20-1 11 NA NA CSELGGNEQFF TGCAGTGAGCTGGGGGGTAATGAGCAGTTCTTC
TRBJ2-1 TRBV7-2 15 NA NA CASRSQAGQANEQFF TGTGCCAGCAGATCCCAAGCAGGGCAGGCTAATGAGCAGTTCTTC
TRBJ2-3 TRBV4-2 17 NA TRBD2 CASSQGASGAGMDTQYF TGTGCCAGCAGCCAAGGGGCCAGCGGGGCAGGGATGGATACGCAGTATTTT
TRBJ1-1 TRBV11-2 15 NA NA CASSLIEGFSTEAFF TGTGCCAGCAGCTTAATAGAGGGCTTCAGCACTGAAGCTTTCTTT
TRBJ1-5 TRBV29-1 13 NA TRBD1 CSVADRVDQPQHF TGCAGCGTTGCGGACAGGGTGGACCAGCCCCAGCATTTT
TRBJ1-2 TRBV6-5 15 NA TRBD1 CASSYSRDSNYGYTF TGTGCCAGCAGTTACTCCCGGGACAGCAACTATGGCTACACCTTC
TRBJ2-6 TRBV19 12 NA TRBD1 CASSATGGRATF TGTGCCAGTAGTGCCACAGGGGGACGAGCGACTTTC
TRBJ2-1 TRBV4-1 14 medium-sized NA CASSHPTRSNEQFF TGCGCCAGCAGCCACCCGACTAGGAGCAATGAGCAGTTCTTC
TRBJ1-5 TRBV10-3 16 NA NA CAISESGGRSNQPQHF TGTGCCATCAGTGAATCTGGGGGCAGGAGCAATCAGCCCCAGCATTTT
TRBJ1-3 TRBV11-2 16 NA TRBD1 CASSSQQGAVGNTIYF TGTGCCAGCAGCTCCCAACAGGGGGCGGTTGGAAACACCATATATTTT
TRBJ2-1 TRBV7-6 16 NA NA CASSLRTPRGYNEQFF TGTGCCAGCAGCTTACGGACTCCCAGGGGTTACAATGAGCAGTTCTTC
TRBJ1-5 TRBV29-1 13 NA TRBD1 CSAKTGVNQPQHF TGCAGCGCCAAGACAGGGGTCAATCAGCCCCAGCATTTT
TRBJ2-5 TRBV12-3/TRBV12-4 13 NA NA CASSFSPQETQYF TGTGCCAGCAGTTTCAGTCCGCAAGAGACCCAGTACTTC
TRBJ2-7 TRBV28 16 NA TRBD2 CASSFLDPGGTYEQYF TGTGCCAGCAGTTTCCTGGACCCGGGGGGGACCTACGAGCAGTACTTC
TRBJ2-5 TRBV5-1 15 NA NA CASSLEGLAWETQYF TGCGCCAGCAGCTTGGAGGGTCTAGCTTGGGAGACCCAGTACTTC
TRBJ2-3 TRBV29-1 17 NA NA CSVGFTGVNPSTDTQYF TGCAGCGTTGGTTTTACGGGGGTGAACCCTAGCACAGATACGCAGTATTTT
TRBJ1-1 TRBV3-1/TRBV3-2 13 NA NA CASRIGRNTEAFF TGTGCCAGCCGTATAGGGAGAAACACTGAAGCTTTCTTT
TRBJ1-6 TRBV30 13 few TRBD1 CAWSENRGSPLHF TGTGCCTGGAGTGAGAACAGGGGATCACCCCTCCACTTT
TRBJ1-5 TRBV18 15 NA TRBD1 CASSQATGVNQPQHF TGTGCCAGCTCGCAGGCAACAGGGGTCAATCAGCCCCAGCATTTT
TRBJ2-7 TRBV7-9 16 NA NA CASSLATLPTSHEQYF TGTGCCAGCAGCTTAGCAACATTACCCACCTCCCACGAGCAGTACTTC
TRBJ1-2 TRBV27 16 NA NA CASRGDGVREGYGYTF TGTGCCAGCAGAGGGGACGGTGTGCGGGAGGGATATGGCTACACCTTC
TRBJ2-7 TRBV9 13 once NA CASSTPGGDEQYF TGTGCCAGCAGTACCCCGGGGGGCGACGAGCAGTACTTC
TRBJ1-5 TRBV7-6 18 NA NA CASSLVSRSDFSNQPQHF TGTGCCAGCAGCTTAGTTTCCCGGTCAGACTTTAGCAATCAGCCCCAGCATTTT
TRBJ1-1 TRBV7-3 14 NA NA CASSLKTTGTEAFF TGTGCCAGCAGCTTAAAAACCACGGGGACTGAAGCTTTCTTT
TRBJ2-5 TRBV7-2 13 NA NA CASSPRRGETQYF TGTGCCAGCAGCCCTCGACGGGGAGAGACCCAGTACTTC
TRBJ1-2 TRBV5-1 12 NA NA CASRGANYGYTF TGCGCCAGCAGGGGAGCTAACTATGGCTACACCTTC
TRBJ2-5 TRBV29-1 13 NA NA CSPCQGRGETQYF TGCAGCCCGTGCCAGGGGAGGGGGGAGACCCAGTACTTC
TRBJ1-1 TRBV6-6 15 NA NA CASSYGRSLNTEAFF TGTGCCAGCAGTTACGGCAGATCATTGAACACTGAAGCTTTCTTT
TRBJ2-7 TRBV6-6 14 once TRBD1 CASSNPGQNYEQYF TGTGCCAGCAGTAACCCGGGACAGAACTACGAGCAGTACTTC
TRBJ1-3 TRBV10-2 17 NA NA CATPRPGGPSSGNTIYF TGCGCCACCCCGAGGCCCGGGGGGCCAAGCTCTGGAAACACCATATATTTT
TRBJ1-6 TRBV4-3 16 few NA CASSQGNSAGDSPLHF TGCGCCAGCAGCCAAGGAAACTCCGCGGGGGATTCACCCCTCCACTTT
TRBJ1-1 TRBV6-6 16 NA NA CASSYHGGSSGTEAFF TGTGCCAGCAGTTACCACGGCGGGAGTTCGGGCACTGAAGCTTTCTTT
TRBJ2-3 TRBV29-1 15 once TRBD2 CSVGGTSGNTDTQYF TGCAGCGTTGGAGGGACTAGCGGGAACACAGATACGCAGTATTTT
TRBJ2-2 TRBV5-5 13 once NA CASSLGGSGELFF TGTGCCAGCAGCTTGGGGGGCTCCGGGGAGCTGTTTTTT
TRBJ2-1 TRBV5-1 16 NA TRBD2 CASILGPSGGHNEQFF TGCGCCAGCATCCTTGGCCCCAGCGGGGGGCACAATGAGCAGTTCTTC
TRBJ2-3 TRBV10-2 12 NA NA CASTSSVNTQYF TGCGCCAGCACGAGTAGCGTGAATACGCAGTATTTT
TRBJ2-2 TRBV18 16 few NA CASSPRTPADTGELFF TGTGCCAGCTCACCTCGAACCCCGGCGGACACCGGGGAGCTGTTTTTT
TRBJ2-6 TRBV18 18 NA NA CASQPRPSDFSGANVLTF TGTGCCAGCCAGCCCCGTCCATCGGACTTCTCTGGGGCCAACGTCCTGACTTTC
TRBJ2-1 TRBV4-2 15 once NA CASSQEGGYYNEQFF TGTGCCAGCAGCCAAGAAGGCGGGTATTACAATGAGCAGTTCTTC
TRBJ1-2 TRBV9 14 NA NA CASSVVERGHGYTF TGTGCCAGCAGCGTAGTGGAGCGGGGGCATGGCTACACCTTC
TRBJ1-6 TRBV30 14 NA NA CAWGGADYNSPLHF TGTGCCTGGGGCGGAGCGGACTATAATTCACCCCTCCACTTT
TRBJ1-1 TRBV7-2 14 NA NA CASSLQGTPAEAFF TGTGCCAGCAGCTTACAGGGGACCCCGGCTGAAGCTTTCTTT
TRBJ2-2 TRBV4-1 17 NA TRBD2 CASSQVESGSYAGELFF TGCGCCAGCAGCCAAGTTGAGAGCGGGAGTTACGCCGGGGAGCTGTTTTTT
TRBJ1-2 TRBV6-1 13 NA NA CASSEVRGMGYTF TGTGCCAGCAGTGAAGTGAGAGGAATGGGCTACACCTTC
TRBJ1-2 TRBV5-1 14 NA NA CASTKPEDAGGYTF TGCGCCAGCACAAAACCGGAGGATGCAGGTGGCTACACCTTC
TRBJ1-4 TRBV6-1 17 NA TRBD1 CASSDFPAGTGGEKLFF TGTGCCAGCAGTGACTTTCCAGCCGGGACAGGCGGCGAAAAACTGTTTTTT
TRBJ1-1 TRBV24-1 12 NA TRBD1 CATSDPGGEAFF TGTGCCACCAGTGATCCAGGGGGTGAAGCTTTCTTT
TRBJ2-1 TRBV19 14 NA NA CASSMAGLLNEQFF TGTGCCAGTAGTATGGCCGGACTTTTGAATGAGCAGTTCTTC
TRBJ2-1 TRBV15 15 NA NA CATSTGLSSYNEQFF TGTGCCACCAGCACAGGGCTTAGCTCCTACAATGAGCAGTTCTTC